Below are 12 T cell receptor beta chains sequenced from a single sample in a study of neurological immune-mediated disorders. Time point meaning: technical triplicate 3. TCRdb passed the 5' RACE reads through MiXCR, listing each CDR3 protein once. In the table there are just under 45,000 distinct CDR3 sequences, 20% to 25% of which are singletons. The sequencing sample was made of PBMCs. These receptors were obtained from a man in his sixties with HTLV-1-associated myelopathy (HAM/TSP).

This clonotype was seen repeatedly, ten times or more. One end of the junction is discordant with germline, which a read error may explain. The chain is built from TRBV5-4 and TRBJ2-3; D call uncertain. This CDR3 is built from 11 residues. Germline values: CDR1 SGHNT, CDR2 YYREEE (reference sequence). The DNA for the CDR3 is TGCCGTTATTCTAGCACAGATACGCAGTATTTT. It is translated as CRYSSTDTQYF. Looking up the rest from reference TRBV5-4 and TRBJ2-3 gives the full variable domain: ETGVTQSPTHLIKTRGQQVTLRCSSQSGHNTVSWYQQALGQGPQFIFQYYREEENGRGNFPPRFSGLQFPNYSSELNVNALELDDSALYLCRYSSTDTQYFGPGTRLTVL.

Ten or more counts support this clonotype. The chain links TRBV6-5 to TRBJ2-2; 10 bases align to TRBD2. With V trimmed by 6 bases and J by 3 bases, 7 bases remained unmatched. Germline CDR1 and CDR2: MNHEY and SVGAGI. The CDR3 extends over 16 amino acids. The CDR3 region has the DNA TGTGCCAGCAGCCCAGGACTAGCGGCCTACACCGGGGAGCTGTTTTTT. Translation gives CASSPGLAAYTGELFF.

The genes are TRBV28 and TRBJ2-3; D is undetermined. Germline values: CDR1 MDHEN, CDR2 SYDVKM. The CDR3 is made up of 13 amino acids. With 6 bases removed from V and 6 bases from J, the gap between germline ends came to 13 bases. CDR3 sequence: CASRIPQGDTQYF. CDR3 coding DNA: TGTGCCAGCAGGATCCCCCAAGGGGATACGCAGTATTTT.

J is TRBJ2-1 and V is TRBV5-1; 15 nucleotides align to TRBD2. J gave up 7 bases and V 2 bases, and 7 bases lay outside the gene matches. CDR1 and CDR2 (germline): SGHRS, YFSETQ. The CDR3 length is 17 residues. CDR3 DNA: TGCGCCAGCAGCTTCGGACTAGCGGGAGGGCCCTTTAATGAGCAGTTCTTC. This translates into CASSFGLAGGPFNEQFF.

This clonotype was counted ten times or more. V gene TRBV7-9 combines with J gene TRBJ2-1; 7 bases line up with TRBD1. The length of the CDR3 is 13 residues. CDR1 SEHNR and CDR2 FQNEAQ come from the germline V gene (reference sequence). With 3 bases clipped from V and 5 bases from J, the junction kept 1 base outside the gene matches. CDR3 DNA: TGTGCCAGCAGCTTGGGACAGCACAATGAGCAGTTCTTC. Its translation: CASSLGQHNEQFF.

This clonotype has at least ten counts. The rearrangement joins TRBV15 to TRBJ1-1, with D maybe TRBD1 (5 bases). The germline V and J ends were trimmed by 5 bases and 0 bases, with 7 bases remaining between them. This CDR3 has 13 amino acids. CDR1 is LNHNV and CDR2 is YYDKDF in the germline V gene (reference sequence). CDR3 sequence: CATSEGMNTEAFF. The DNA of the CDR3 is TGTGCCACCAGCGAGGGGATGAACACTGAAGCTTTCTTT.

This clonotype was counted at least ten times. The J gene is TRBJ2-5, the V gene TRBV12-3 or TRBV12-4; 10 bases are a match to TRBD2. This CDR3 has 15 residues. V was clipped by 1 base and J by 7 bases; unmatched bases: 6. The CDR3, as DNA: TGTGCCAGCAGTTTAGTCGCTAGCGGGAGTGGGACCCAGTACTTC. This gives the protein CASSLVASGSGTQYF.

J is TRBJ2-2 and V is TRBV2, with D maybe TRBD2 (5 bases). CDR3 length: 16 amino acids. Germline CDR1 SNHLY, CDR2 FYNNEI. CDR3 coding DNA: TGTGTCAACGAAAGAGCGGCCTACGCGAACACCGGGGAGCTGTTTTTT. Protein: CVNERAAYANTGELFF.

This clonotype has ten or more counts. The DNA for the CDR3 is TGTGCCAGCACCCTGGGACTAGCGGAGACTTACGAGCAGTACTTC. This encodes CASTLGLAETYEQYF. The gene calls are TRBV5-8 and TRBJ2-7, with TRBD2 identical over 11 bases. The CDR3 is 15 residues long. V gave up 6 bases and J gave up 4 bases; unmatched junction bases: 9. Germline loops: CDR1 SGHTS, CDR2 YDEGEE.

This clonotype was observed at least ten times. J is TRBJ2-7 and V is TRBV12-3 or TRBV12-4; possible D gene TRBD1, 6 bases. The CDR3 is 16 amino acids. Trimming removed 6 bases from V and 6 bases from J, with 24 bases in between. The CDR3 DNA sequence: TGTGCCAGCAGCTATAAACAGGGTTACTTCCTAAGCGAGCAGTACTTC. This codes for CASSYKQGYFLSEQYF.

Turning to this clonotype: A much larger clone is a single base away; this may be a read error. The chain carries TRBV2 and TRBJ2-2; tentatively, D is TRBD1 or TRBD2 (5 bases each). The CDR3 consists of 15 residues. In germline, CDR1 is SNHLY, CDR2 FYNNEI. The CDR3, as DNA: TGTGCTTCAACGGGGCCGACCATGAACACCGGGGAGCTGTTTTTT. Protein sequence: CASTGPTMNTGELFF.

The rearrangement uses TRBV5-4 and TRBJ2-7, with 11 positions matching TRBD2. V gave up 0 bases and J gave up 7 bases; unmatched junction bases: 6. The CDR3 length is 15 residues. Germline assignment: CDR1 SGHNT and CDR2 YYREEE (reference sequence). CDR3 DNA: TGTGCCAGCAGCTTGGATAGCGGGAGGGCCAAAGAGCAGTACTTC. Its translation is CASSLDSGRAKEQYF.